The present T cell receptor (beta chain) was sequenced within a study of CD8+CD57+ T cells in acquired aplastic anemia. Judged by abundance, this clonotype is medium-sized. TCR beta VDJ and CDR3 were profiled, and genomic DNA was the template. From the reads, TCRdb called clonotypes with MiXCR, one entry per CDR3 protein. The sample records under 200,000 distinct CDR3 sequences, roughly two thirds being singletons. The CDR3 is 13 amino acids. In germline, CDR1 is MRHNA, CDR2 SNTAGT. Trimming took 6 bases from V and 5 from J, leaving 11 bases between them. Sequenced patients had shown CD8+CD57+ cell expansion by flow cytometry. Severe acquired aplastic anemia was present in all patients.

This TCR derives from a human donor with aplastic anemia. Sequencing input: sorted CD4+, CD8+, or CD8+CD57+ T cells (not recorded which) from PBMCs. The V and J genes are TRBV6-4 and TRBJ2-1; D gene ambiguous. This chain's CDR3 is CASSLTGNNEQFF. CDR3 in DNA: TGTGCCAGCAGCCTGACTGGGAACAATGAGCAGTTCTTC.